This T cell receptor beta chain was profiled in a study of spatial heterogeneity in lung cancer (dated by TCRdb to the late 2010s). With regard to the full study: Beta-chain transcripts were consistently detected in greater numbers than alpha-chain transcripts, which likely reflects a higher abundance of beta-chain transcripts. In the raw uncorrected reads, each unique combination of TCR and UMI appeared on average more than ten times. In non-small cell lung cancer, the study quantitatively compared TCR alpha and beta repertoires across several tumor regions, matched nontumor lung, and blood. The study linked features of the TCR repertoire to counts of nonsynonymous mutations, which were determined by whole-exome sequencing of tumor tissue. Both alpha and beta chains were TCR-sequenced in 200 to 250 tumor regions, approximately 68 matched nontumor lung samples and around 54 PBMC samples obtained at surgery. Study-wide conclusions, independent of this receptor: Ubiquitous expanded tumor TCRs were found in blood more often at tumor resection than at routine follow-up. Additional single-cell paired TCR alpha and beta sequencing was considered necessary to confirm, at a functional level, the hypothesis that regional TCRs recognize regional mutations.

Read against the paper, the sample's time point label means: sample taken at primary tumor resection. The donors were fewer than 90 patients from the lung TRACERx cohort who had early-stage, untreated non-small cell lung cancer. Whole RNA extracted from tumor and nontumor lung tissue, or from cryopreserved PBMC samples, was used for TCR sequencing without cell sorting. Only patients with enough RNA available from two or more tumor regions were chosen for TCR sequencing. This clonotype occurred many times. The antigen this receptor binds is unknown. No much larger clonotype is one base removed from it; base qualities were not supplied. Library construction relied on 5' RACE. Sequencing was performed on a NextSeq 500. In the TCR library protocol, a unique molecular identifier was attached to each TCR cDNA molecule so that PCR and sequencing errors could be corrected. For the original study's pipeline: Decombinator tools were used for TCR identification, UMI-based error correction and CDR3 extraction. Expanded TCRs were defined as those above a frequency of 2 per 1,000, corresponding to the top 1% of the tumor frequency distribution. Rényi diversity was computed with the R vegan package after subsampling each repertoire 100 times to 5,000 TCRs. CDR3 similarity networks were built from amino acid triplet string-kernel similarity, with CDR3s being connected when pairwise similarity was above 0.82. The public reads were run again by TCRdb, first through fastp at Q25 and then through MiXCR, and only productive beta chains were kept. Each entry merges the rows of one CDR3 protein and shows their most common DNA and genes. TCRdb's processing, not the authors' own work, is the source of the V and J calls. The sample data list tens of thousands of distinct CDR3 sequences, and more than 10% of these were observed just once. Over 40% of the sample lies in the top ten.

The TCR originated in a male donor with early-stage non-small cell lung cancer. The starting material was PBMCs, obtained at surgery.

The nucleotides are TGCAGTGCTAGTCCGGGACAGGGGAACACCTTC. It translates to CSASPGQGNTF. The chain links TRBV20-1 with TRBJ1-2; TRBD1 aligns with 10 central bases. V is pruned by 3 bases and J by 12 bases, leaving 4 bases of the junction without a gene match. In the germline V gene (reference sequence), CDR1 corresponds to DFQATT and CDR2 to SNEGSKA. The CDR3 covers 11 residues, taking in both the cysteine and the phenylalanine. The entry retains the CDR3 DNA only, 33 bases that are in frame from base 1.